The TCR beta chain described here comes from a study of cytomegalovirus exposure and HLA in healthy donors. Notes on the study in general: CMV serostatus was the sole immune exposure information available. A further, later analysis showed that HLA-associated TCR beta chains (compared with equally common others) were more clonally expanded. Owing to their indistinguishability, certain V segments, notably TRBV6-2 and TRBV6-3, were excluded. The presence/absence work took it that sequencing depth was about the same across donors.

It was with 60 Vbeta and 13 Jbeta primers that the PCR ran. Clones were sequenced by immunoSEQ multiplex PCR, and TCRdb holds only the in-frame ones, with some missing. In the table there are roughly 160,000 clones, 80% to 90% of which are singletons. This clone was detected a few times. Its antigen is not known. The CDR3 covers 15 residues. Trimming took 5 bases from V and 2 from J; bases not matched to a gene: 6. Germline values: CDR1 SGHVS, CDR2 FNYEAQ. The clonotype originates from a young man in good health and CMV-seropositive. What was sequenced was PBMCs. The chain joins TRBV7-6 to TRBJ2-3, with 8 bases aligning to TRBD2. The DNA for the CDR3 is TGTGCCAGCAGCCCTCGGACTAGCCTCACAGATACGCAGTATTTT. Residues: CASSPRTSLTDTQYF.